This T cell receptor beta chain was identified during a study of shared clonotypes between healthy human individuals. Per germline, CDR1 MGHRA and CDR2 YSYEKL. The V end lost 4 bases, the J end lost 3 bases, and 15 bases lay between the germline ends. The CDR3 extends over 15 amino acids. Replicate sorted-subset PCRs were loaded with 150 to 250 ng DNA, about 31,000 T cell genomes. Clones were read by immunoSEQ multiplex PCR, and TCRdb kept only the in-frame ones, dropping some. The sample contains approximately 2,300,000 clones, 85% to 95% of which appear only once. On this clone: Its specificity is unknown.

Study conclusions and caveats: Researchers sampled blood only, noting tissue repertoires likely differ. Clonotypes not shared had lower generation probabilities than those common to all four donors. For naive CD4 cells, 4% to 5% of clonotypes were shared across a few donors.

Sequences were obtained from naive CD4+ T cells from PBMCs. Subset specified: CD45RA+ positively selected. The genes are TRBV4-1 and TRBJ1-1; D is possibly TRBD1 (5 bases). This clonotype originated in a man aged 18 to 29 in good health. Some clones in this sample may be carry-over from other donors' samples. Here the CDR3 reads CASSPRWGSDTEAFF. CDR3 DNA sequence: TGCGCCAGCAGCCCCCGGTGGGGCTCGGACACTGAAGCTTTCTTT.